Listed below are T cell receptor beta chains from one sample, sequenced in a study of OX40 agonist ivuxolimab in advanced cancers. Here immunoSEQ multiplex PCR was the method, and the copy in TCRdb shows in-frame clones only, minus some. Of around 58,000 clones detected, 65% to 85% appear once; the ten largest clones hold roughly 30%. Sequencing was performed on CD4+ or CD8+ T cells sorted from blood, taken in a trial of the OX40 agonist ivuxolimab. Every receptor here comes from an adult with an advanced solid tumor such as melanoma, head and neck, liver or kidney cancer. Each CDR3 is given with its conserved first and last residue. A D gene is named only where the DNA matches it firmly. Size is omitted from some rows. Given values are once, few, many or a class for expanded clones.

TRBV27	TRBJ2-7	NA	NA	TGTGCCAGCCGAAAGGACAGTCACATTTACGAGCAGTACTTC	CASRKDSHIYEQYF
TRBV7-2	TRBJ1-1	NA	few	TGTGCCAGCAGCTTAGAGGGTGTGGAGGTCACTGAAGCTTTCTTT	CASSLEGVEVTEAFF
TRBV29-1	TRBJ1-2	NA	NA	TGCAGCGTTGGAAGTACAGGGAGCTATGGCTACACCTTC	CSVGSTGSYGYTF
TRBV5-6	TRBJ2-5	NA	NA	TGTGCCAGCGCCTTAGTGGATGGAGAGACCCAGTACTTC	CASALVDGETQYF
TRBV15	TRBJ2-1	TRBD2	NA	TGTGCCACCAGCAGAGAAAGAGCGGGAGGCTATGAGCAGTTCTTC	CATSRERAGGYEQFF
TRBV19	TRBJ2-1	NA	NA	TGTGCCAGTAGTATAGGACAGTACAATGAGCAGTTCTTC	CASSIGQYNEQFF
TRBV28	TRBJ1-6	TRBD1	NA	TGTGCCAGCAGCAACGGACAGGGGAATTCACCCCTCCACTTT	CASSNGQGNSPLHF
TRBV5-6	TRBJ1-5	NA	NA	TGTGCCAGCAGCTTGTGGGTCTCTAATCAGCCCCAGCATTTT	CASSLWVSNQPQHF
TRBV30	TRBJ2-5	NA	NA	TGTGCCTGGAGTGCAGGGAGTGGGGGGCAAGAGACCCAGTACTTC	CAWSAGSGGQETQYF
TRBV5-1	TRBJ2-1	NA	NA	TGCGCCAGCAGCTTGTCGACCCTCAATGAGCAGTTCTTC	CASSLSTLNEQFF
TRBV2	TRBJ2-1	NA	NA	TGTGCCAGCACCAGAAGACAGGCCACCTCCTACAATGAGCAGTTCTTC	CASTRRQATSYNEQFF
TRBV6-5	TRBJ1-1	NA	few	TGTGCCAAGCCGAACACTGAAGCTTTCTTT	CAKPNTEAFF
TRBV2	TRBJ1-3	NA	NA	TGTGCCAGTTGCTTCTCCTCTGGAAACACCATATATTTT	CASCFSSGNTIYF